This T cell receptor (beta chain) derives from a study of early T cells in non-severe SARS-CoV-2 infection. As for the study in general: Whole-blood bulk RNA, unsorted, was sequenced, and chains were unpaired. Study results and limitations: Missing private and CD4 specificities, VDJdb matching favored anti-spike CD8 responses.

Individual cDNA molecules were tagged with unique molecular identifiers. TCRdb passed the 5' RACE reads through MiXCR, listing each CDR3 protein once. The sample lists 60,000 to 75,000 distinct CDR3 sequences, around 11% occurring once. Worth noting for this clonotype: Antigen specificity is unknown.

Trimming removed 2 bases at V and 2 bases at J, with 16 bases between. The V gene's germline CDR1 is SGHRS and CDR2 YFSETQ. The CDR3 spans 16 residues. The V call is TRBV5-1, the J call TRBJ2-5; maybe TRBD2 (6 bases). Sequenced material: whole blood. This sequence was found in an adult who was a healthcare worker with PCR-confirmed SARS-CoV-2 infection or an uninfected control (not recorded which). In DNA form, the CDR3 reads TGCGCCAGCAGCTTCCGACTAGTGGGGGATCAAGAGACCCAGTACTTC. Translation: CASSFRLVGDQETQYF. Together with reference TRBV5-1 and TRBJ2-5, the CDR3 gives the full variable domain: KAGVTQTPRYLIKTRGQQVTLSCSPISGHRSVSWYQQTPGQGLQFLFEYFSETQRNKGNFPGRFSGRQFSNSRSEMNVSTLELGDSALYLCASSFRLVGDQETQYFGPGTRLLVL.